These 27 T cell receptor beta chains were sequenced from one sample in a study of blood T cell repertoires in COVID-19. Repertoires were generated with immunoSEQ multiplex PCR, while TCRdb's copy carries only in-frame clones and drops some. The repertoire includes some 80,000 clones, 70% to 90% of them detected once, and 18% sits in the top ten. The sample taken for sequencing was peripheral blood. Source of these receptors: a man older than 75 with active or convalescent COVID-19.

This clone was counted a single time. The chain is built from TRBV10-2 and TRBJ2-2; no reliable D call. Trimming shortened V by 7 bases and J by 4 bases, and 22 bases separated the two germline ends. Germline CDR1 is WSHSY and CDR2 is SAAADI. This CDR3 contains 17 residues. The CDR3 DNA follows: TGCGCCAGCACGGCCCCCTTTAGCTATATCGTCACCGGGGAGCTGTTTTTT. Its translation: CASTAPFSYIVTGELFF.

The chain employs TRBV25-1 and TRBJ1-6; a possible D gene is TRBD1 (6 bases). In germline, CDR1 is MGHDK, CDR2 SYGVNS. This CDR3 spans 17 amino acids. V lost 0 bases, J lost 5 bases, and 14 bases lay in between. The CDR3 DNA reads TGTGCCAGCAGTGAATATCACAGGGTCCCCCATAATTCACCCCTCCACTTT. This translates into CASSEYHRVPHNSPLHF.

A few counts support this clone. The rearrangement uses TRBV30 and TRBJ2-3; D ambiguous. V shed 2 bases and J shed 1 base, with 16 bases lying between them. CDR1 GTSNPN and CDR2 SVGIG come from the germline V gene (reference sequence). The CDR3 extends over 16 amino acids. The CDR3 here is CAWSSRVARGTDTQYF. The CDR3 DNA sequence: TGTGCCTGGAGTTCCCGGGTAGCCCGAGGCACAGATACGCAGTATTTT.

The chain links TRBV18 to TRBJ1-5, with 9 bases identical to TRBD1. With V trimmed by 4 bases and J by 6 bases, 13 bases remained unmatched. Germline assignment: CDR1 KGHSH and CDR2 LQKENI. This CDR3 spans 17 amino acids. CDR3 sequence: CASSRGGGQGNIQPQHF. The CDR3 DNA sequence: TGTGCCAGCTCACGAGGGGGGGGACAGGGTAACATTCAGCCCCAGCATTTT.

Sample share makes this clone medium-sized. The rearrangement uses TRBV19 and TRBJ2-1, with D perhaps TRBD2 (6 bases). Looked up from germline, CDR1 is LNHDA and CDR2 is SQIVND (reference sequence). V was clipped by 6 bases and J by 3 bases, with 24 bases between them. This CDR3 has 18 amino acids. The CDR3 here is CASRQRGDWLGDYNEQFF. The CDR3, as DNA: TGTGCCAGTAGGCAACGCGGGGATTGGTTGGGAGACTACAATGAGCAGTTCTTC.

The CDR3 loop reads CAVSPPGQGSTDTQYF. CDR3 in DNA: TGTGCCGTCTCACCACCGGGACAGGGGTCCACAGATACGCAGTATTTT. The gene calls are TRBV19 and TRBJ2-3; 10 bases match TRBD1. Germline V gene data show CDR1 as LNHDA and CDR2 as SQIVND (reference sequence). This CDR3 is built from 16 residues. J gave up 2 bases and V 11 bases, and 13 bases lay outside the gene matches.

The rearrangement uses TRBV19 and TRBJ2-1, with 12 positions matching TRBD2. The germline gives CDR1 LNHDA, CDR2 SQIVND (reference sequence). CDR3 length: 14 residues. Trimming at V came to 4 bases and at J to 7 bases, leaving 2 bases not matched to a gene. The CDR3 DNA follows: TGTGCCAGTAGTAAGCTAGCGGGGGGGAATGAGCAGTTCTTC. It encodes CASSKLAGGNEQFF.

Only a few counts were recorded for this clone. V and J are TRBV20-1 and TRBJ2-3; possible D gene TRBD1, 5 bases. The CDR3 runs 13 residues. Trimming took off 3 bases at V and 2 bases at J, with 9 bases between the two ends. The germline gives CDR1 DFQATT, CDR2 SNEGSKA (reference sequence). The CDR3 nucleotides are TGCAGTGCTAGTGCGGACAACACAGATACGCAGTATTTT. Translated: CSASADNTDTQYF.

V usage is TRBV7-9 and J usage is TRBJ1-1; D is unclear. The V gene lost 1 base and the J gene lost 0 bases, with 3 bases spanning the gap. Germline lookup yields CDR1 SEHNR and CDR2 FQNEAQ (reference sequence). There are 13 residues in the CDR3. The CDR3 sequence is CASSLVMNTEAFF. DNA for the CDR3: TGTGCCAGCAGCTTAGTCATGAACACTGAAGCTTTCTTT. Combining the CDR3 with reference TRBV7-9 and TRBJ1-1 gives the whole variable domain DTGVSQNPRHKITKRGQNVTFRCDPISEHNRLYWYRQTLGQGPEFLTYFQNEAQLEKSRLLSDRFSAERPKGSFSTLEIQRTEQGDSAMYLCASSLVMNTEAFFGQGTRLTVV.

This chain connects TRBV5-8 to TRBJ1-2; tentatively, D is TRBD1 (5 bases). Germline V lookup: CDR1 SGHTS, CDR2 YDEGEE. Trimming cost V 1 base and J 5 bases, with 15 bases left between them. The CDR3 spans 15 residues. The CDR3 sequence is CASSLMSRGEYGYTF. The CDR3 nucleotides read TGTGCCAGCAGCTTGATGAGTCGGGGGGAGTATGGCTACACCTTC.

This chain links TRBV10-3 with TRBJ1-2, with a possible D match to TRBD1 (6 bases). The CDR3 has 14 amino acids. The germline V gene has CDR1 ENHRY and CDR2 SYGVKD. Trimming took 6 bases from V and 4 from J, leaving 15 bases between them. CDR3 in DNA: TGTGCCATCAGCGTTACAGGGATCGCCTATGGCTACACCTTC. It translates to CAISVTGIAYGYTF.

The V gene is TRBV10-1, the J gene TRBJ2-3; 8 nucleotides match TRBD2. Trimming cost V 4 bases and J 4 bases; bases outside gene matches: 7. Germline V lookup: CDR1 WNHNN, CDR2 SYGVQD (reference sequence). The CDR3 is made up of 15 amino acids. CDR3 nucleotide sequence: TGCGCCAGCAGTGTTAGTGGACTAGCCGCAGATACGCAGTATTTT. Translating it yields CASSVSGLAADTQYF.

The gene calls are TRBV11-3 and TRBJ2-3, with D unresolved. The CDR3 consists of 14 residues. The germline V gene encodes CDR1 SGHNT and CDR2 YENEEA. Trimming stripped 1 base from V and 0 bases from J, with 5 bases between. CDR3 region: CASSLVQSTDTQYF. CDR3 sequence (DNA): TGTGCCAGCAGCTTAGTCCAGAGCACAGATACGCAGTATTTT.

The chain carries TRBV6-5 and TRBJ1-1; 10 positions match TRBD1. CDR1 is MNHEY, CDR2 SVGAGI, per germline. The length of the CDR3 is 15 residues. V lost 4 bases to trimming and J lost 5 bases; unmatched junction nucleotides: 7. The CDR3 protein is CASSFDRGRGTEAFF. The CDR3 region has the DNA TGTGCCAGCAGTTTCGACAGGGGGCGTGGGACTGAAGCTTTCTTT.

The chain couples TRBV11-2 to TRBJ2-2; D may be TRBD1 (5 bases). The CDR3 spans 17 residues. Germline V gives CDR1 SGHAT, CDR2 FQNNGV. Trimming took 0 bases from V and 0 from J, leaving 11 bases between them. Here the CDR3 DNA reads TGTGCCAGCAGCTTAGAGTCCAGGGCCGCGAACACCGGGGAGCTGTTTTTT. It translates to CASSLESRAANTGELFF.

The chain is built from TRBV5-1 and TRBJ2-3; D might be TRBD2 (5 bases). This CDR3 comprises 15 residues. From germline, CDR1 is SGHRS and CDR2 YFSETQ. The V and J ends lost 7 bases and 2 bases respectively, with 17 bases between them. Written as DNA, the CDR3 is TGCGCCAGCTTTCTAGCCCCAACAAACACAGATACGCAGTATTTT. Protein: CASFLAPTNTDTQYF.

This chain uses TRBV30 with TRBJ1-5, with TRBD1 as a possible D gene (5 bases). Germline CDR1 GTSNPN, CDR2 SVGIG (reference sequence). CDR3 length: 16 residues. V lost 1 base and J 4 bases, leaving 17 bases between the germline ends. The CDR3 DNA is TGTGCCTGGAGTGCCGCAGGGCCAAGAAATAATCAGCCCCAGCATTTT. Translating it yields CAWSAAGPRNNQPQHF.

CDR3 nucleotide sequence: TGTGCCAGCTCCCCCTATGGTGCGGACAATGAGCAGTTCTTC. Protein: CASSPYGADNEQFF. This chain connects TRBV18 to TRBJ2-1; no clear D gene. V shed 6 bases and J shed 5 bases, with 14 bases lying between them. Germline CDR1 is KGHSH and CDR2 is LQKENI. The CDR3 is made up of 14 amino acids.

The genes are TRBV4-2 and TRBJ2-1; TRBD2 matches 10 bases. After removal of 0 bases from V and 8 bases from J, the junction contained 10 bases not matched to a gene. CDR1 and CDR2 from the germline V gene are LGHNA and YNFKEQ. The CDR3 is made up of 17 amino acids. The CDR3 DNA reads as TGTGCCAGCAGCCAAGAGGCGTTAGCGGGGGGCGGGGATGAGCAGTTCTTC. Residues: CASSQEALAGGGDEQFF.

The chain uses TRBV11-1 and TRBJ1-1; D not resolved. Trimming stripped 5 bases from V and 6 bases from J, with 16 bases between. The CDR3 loop spans 14 amino acids. Germline assignment: CDR1 SGHAT and CDR2 FQDESV (reference sequence). The CDR3 bases are TGTGCCAGCAGCCCGCGGAGGGAATTTGCTGAAGCTTTCTTT. This encodes CASSPRREFAEAFF. The variable domain in full, completed from reference TRBV11-1 and TRBJ1-1, reads EAEVAQSPRYKITEKSQAVAFWCDPISGHATLYWYRQILGQGPELLVQFQDESVVDDSQLPKDRFSAERLKGVDSTLKIQPAELGDSAMYLCASSPRREFAEAFFGQGTRLTVV.

The genes are TRBV30 and TRBJ1-5; 8 bases match TRBD1. Germline V gene data show CDR1 as GTSNPN and CDR2 as SVGIG (reference sequence). The CDR3 loop spans 14 amino acids. V was pared by 2 bases and J by 4 bases, with 4 bases of the junction left unmatched. The chain's CDR3 is CAWSPGQGNQPQHF. The CDR3 DNA sequence: TGTGCCTGGAGTCCCGGACAGGGAAATCAGCCCCAGCATTTT.

This chain links TRBV5-6 with TRBJ2-1, with D possibly being TRBD2 (5 bases). Germline CDR1 reads SGHDT; CDR2 reads YYEEEE. Trimming removed 4 bases from V and 3 bases from J, with 17 bases in between. The CDR3 spans 16 residues. The CDR3 sequence is CASSPLPSLDYNEQFF. In DNA form, the CDR3 reads TGTGCCAGCAGCCCCCTCCCCTCACTAGACTACAATGAGCAGTTCTTC.

This chain links TRBV18 with TRBJ2-3; a weak D match, TRBD1 (6 bases). Deletions cut 0 bases from V and 2 bases from J, with 12 bases between. The germline gives CDR1 KGHSH, CDR2 LQKENI. The CDR3 loop spans 16 amino acids. The CDR3 region is CASSPPQGQLTDTQYF. Here the CDR3 DNA reads TGTGCCAGCTCACCACCACAAGGACAGCTCACAGATACGCAGTATTTT.

The DNA of the CDR3 is TGTGCCAGCAGCCTACGACAGGTATCCCACGAGCAGTACGTC. Translation: CASSLRQVSHEQYV. The chain joins TRBV11-2 to TRBJ2-7, with D possibly being TRBD1 (6 bases). The germline V and J ends were trimmed by 5 bases and 5 bases, with 16 bases remaining between them. Germline V gene lookup returns CDR1 SGHAT and CDR2 FQNNGV. The CDR3 has 14 residues.

This clone was picked up one time. The rearrangement joins TRBV19 to TRBJ2-2, with 12 bases aligning to TRBD1. Germline V gene data show CDR1 as LNHDA and CDR2 as SQIVND (reference sequence). This CDR3 comprises 15 residues. Trimming removed 5 bases from V and 5 bases from J; junction bases left unmatched: 3. Here the CDR3 reads CASSLGQGATGELFF. Written as DNA, the CDR3 is TGTGCCAGTAGTTTGGGACAGGGGGCGACCGGGGAGCTGTTTTTT.

V gene TRBV19 combines with J gene TRBJ2-1, with D perhaps matching TRBD1 (6 bases). CDR1 LNHDA and CDR2 SQIVND come from the germline V gene (reference sequence). This CDR3 has 13 residues. The V and J ends lost 3 bases and 7 bases respectively, with 10 bases between them. The CDR3 region has the DNA TGTGCCAGTAGTATTAACAGGGAGAATGAGCAGTTCTTC. Translated, it gives CASSINRENEQFF.

Details on this clone: The junction differs from germline at one of its ends, possibly a read error. This chain uses TRBV5-1 with TRBJ2-5; 9 nucleotides align to TRBD2. The CDR3 spans 16 residues. Per germline, CDR1 SGHRS and CDR2 YFSETQ. The CDR3 DNA reads TGCGCCACCAGCATGGGACTAGCTCTAACTCAAGAGACCCAGTACTTC. Amino acids: CATSMGLALTQETQYF.